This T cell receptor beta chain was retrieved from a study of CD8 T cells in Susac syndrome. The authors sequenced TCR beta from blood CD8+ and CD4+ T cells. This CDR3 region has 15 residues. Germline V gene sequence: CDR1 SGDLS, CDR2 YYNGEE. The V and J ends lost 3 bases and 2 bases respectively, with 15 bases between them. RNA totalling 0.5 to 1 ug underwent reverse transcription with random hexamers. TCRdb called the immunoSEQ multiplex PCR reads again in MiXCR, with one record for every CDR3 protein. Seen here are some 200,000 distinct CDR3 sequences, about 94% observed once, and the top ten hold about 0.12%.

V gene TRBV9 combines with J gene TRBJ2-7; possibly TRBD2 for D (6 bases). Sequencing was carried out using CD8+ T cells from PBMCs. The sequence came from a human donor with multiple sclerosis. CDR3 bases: TGTGCCAGCAGCGGCGCCGGGAGTGGTCCCTACGAGCAGTACTTC. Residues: CASSGAGSGPYEQYF.